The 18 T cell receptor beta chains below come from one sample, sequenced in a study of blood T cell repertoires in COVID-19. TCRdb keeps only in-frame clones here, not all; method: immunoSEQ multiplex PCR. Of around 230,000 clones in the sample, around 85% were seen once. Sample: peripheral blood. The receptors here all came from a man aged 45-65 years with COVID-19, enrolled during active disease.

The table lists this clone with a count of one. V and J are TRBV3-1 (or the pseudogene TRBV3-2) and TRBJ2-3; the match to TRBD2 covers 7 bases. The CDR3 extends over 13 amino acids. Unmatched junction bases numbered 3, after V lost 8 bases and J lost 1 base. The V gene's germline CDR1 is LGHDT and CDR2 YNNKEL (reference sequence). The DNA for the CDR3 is TGTGCCAGCGGGGGGGTGGGCACAGATACGCAGTATTTT. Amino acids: CASGGVGTDTQYF.

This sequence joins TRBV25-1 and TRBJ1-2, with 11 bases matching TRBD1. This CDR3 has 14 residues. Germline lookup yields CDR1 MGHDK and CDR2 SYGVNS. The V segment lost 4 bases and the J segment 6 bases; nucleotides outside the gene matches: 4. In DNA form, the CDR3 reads TGTGCCAGCAGTGGGACAGGGGGCAAGGATGGCTACACCTTC. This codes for CASSGTGGKDGYTF.

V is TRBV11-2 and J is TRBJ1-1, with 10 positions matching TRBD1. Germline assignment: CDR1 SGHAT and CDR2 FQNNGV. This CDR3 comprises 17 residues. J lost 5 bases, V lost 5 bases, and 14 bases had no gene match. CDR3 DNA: TGTGCCAGCAGCCTAATAGCGACAGGGGGCGTGGGGACTGAAGCTTTCTTT. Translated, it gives CASSLIATGGVGTEAFF.

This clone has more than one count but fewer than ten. The CDR3 is CASSQLAGGHEQYF. CDR3 nucleotide sequence: TGTGCCAGCAGTCAACTAGCGGGGGGGCATGAGCAGTACTTC. This chain links TRBV28 with TRBJ2-7, with 13 nucleotides matching TRBD2. Trimming cost V 5 bases and J 7 bases; bases outside gene matches: 5. Germline V lookup: CDR1 MDHEN, CDR2 SYDVKM. The CDR3 spans 14 residues.

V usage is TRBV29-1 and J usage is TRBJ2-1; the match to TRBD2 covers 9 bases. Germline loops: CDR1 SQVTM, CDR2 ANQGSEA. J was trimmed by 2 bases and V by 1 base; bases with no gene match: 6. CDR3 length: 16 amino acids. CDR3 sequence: CSVEVGSGGTYNEQFF. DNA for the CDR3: TGCAGCGTTGAAGTCGGGAGCGGGGGGACCTACAATGAGCAGTTCTTC.

CDR3 loop: CASSQGATGGNGYTF. The CDR3 nucleotides read TGTGCCAGCAGCCAAGGGGCGACAGGGGGCAATGGCTACACCTTC. V gene TRBV3-1 (or the pseudogene TRBV3-2) combines with J gene TRBJ1-2; 10 bases align to TRBD1. Germline V gene lookup returns CDR1 LGHDT and CDR2 YNNKEL (reference sequence). J lost 6 bases, V lost 1 base, and 5 bases had no gene match. This CDR3 is 15 amino acids long.

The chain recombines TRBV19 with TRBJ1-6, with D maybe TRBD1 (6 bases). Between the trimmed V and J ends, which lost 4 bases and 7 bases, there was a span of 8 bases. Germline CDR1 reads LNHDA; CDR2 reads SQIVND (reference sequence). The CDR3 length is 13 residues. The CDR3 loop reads CASSKRGNSPLHF. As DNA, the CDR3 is TGTGCCAGTAGTAAAAGGGGGAATTCACCCCTCCACTTT.

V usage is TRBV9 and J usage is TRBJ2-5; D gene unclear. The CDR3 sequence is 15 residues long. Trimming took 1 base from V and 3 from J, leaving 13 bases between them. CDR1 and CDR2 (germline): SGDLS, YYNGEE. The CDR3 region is CASSVSPRQEETQYF. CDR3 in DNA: TGTGCCAGCAGCGTATCCCCCAGGCAGGAAGAGACCCAGTACTTC. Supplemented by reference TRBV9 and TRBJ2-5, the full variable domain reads DSGVTQTPKHLITATGQRVTLRCSPRSGDLSVYWYQQSLDQGLQFLIQYYNGEERAKGNILERFSAQQFPDLHSELNLSSLELGDSALYFCASSVSPRQEETQYFGPGTRLLVL.

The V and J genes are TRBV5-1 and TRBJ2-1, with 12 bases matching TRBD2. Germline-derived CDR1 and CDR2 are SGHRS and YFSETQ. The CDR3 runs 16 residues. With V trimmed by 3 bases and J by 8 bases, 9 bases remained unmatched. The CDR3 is CASSWTPGLAGYEQFF. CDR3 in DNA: TGCGCCAGCAGCTGGACCCCCGGACTAGCGGGGTATGAGCAGTTCTTC. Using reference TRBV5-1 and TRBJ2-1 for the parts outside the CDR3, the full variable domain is KAGVTQTPRYLIKTRGQQVTLSCSPISGHRSVSWYQQTPGQGLQFLFEYFSETQRNKGNFPGRFSGRQFSNSRSEMNVSTLELGDSALYLCASSWTPGLAGYEQFFGPGTRLTVL.

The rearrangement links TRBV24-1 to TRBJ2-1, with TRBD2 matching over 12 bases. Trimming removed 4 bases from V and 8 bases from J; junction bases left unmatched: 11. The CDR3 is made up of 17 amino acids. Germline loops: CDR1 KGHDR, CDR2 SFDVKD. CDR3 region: CATSDPTSGGGRDEQFF. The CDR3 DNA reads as TGTGCCACCAGTGACCCGACTAGCGGGGGAGGTAGGGATGAGCAGTTCTTC.

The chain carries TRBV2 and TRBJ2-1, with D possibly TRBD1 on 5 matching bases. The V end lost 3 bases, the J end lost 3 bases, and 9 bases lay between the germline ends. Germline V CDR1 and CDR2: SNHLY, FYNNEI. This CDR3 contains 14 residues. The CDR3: CASSDPDSYNEQFF. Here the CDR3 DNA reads TGTGCCAGCAGTGACCCCGACAGCTACAATGAGCAGTTCTTC.

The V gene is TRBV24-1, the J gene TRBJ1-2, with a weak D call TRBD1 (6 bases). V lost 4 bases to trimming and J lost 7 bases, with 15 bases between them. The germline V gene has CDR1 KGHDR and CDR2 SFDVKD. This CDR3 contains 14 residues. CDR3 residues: CATSENTGLAGYTF. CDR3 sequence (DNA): TGTGCCACCAGTGAAAATACAGGGTTGGCTGGCTACACCTTC.

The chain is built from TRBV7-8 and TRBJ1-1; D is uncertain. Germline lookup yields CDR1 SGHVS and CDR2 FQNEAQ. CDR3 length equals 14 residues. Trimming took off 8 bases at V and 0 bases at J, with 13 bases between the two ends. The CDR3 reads CASALGRMNTEAFF. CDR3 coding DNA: TGTGCCAGCGCTTTGGGCCGAATGAACACTGAAGCTTTCTTT. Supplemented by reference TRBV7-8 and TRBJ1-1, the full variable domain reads GAGVSQSPRYKVAKRGQDVALRCDPISGHVSLFWYQQALGQGPEFLTYFQNEAQLDKSGLPSDRFFAERPEGSVSTLKIQRTQQEDSAVYLCASALGRMNTEAFFGQGTRLTVV.

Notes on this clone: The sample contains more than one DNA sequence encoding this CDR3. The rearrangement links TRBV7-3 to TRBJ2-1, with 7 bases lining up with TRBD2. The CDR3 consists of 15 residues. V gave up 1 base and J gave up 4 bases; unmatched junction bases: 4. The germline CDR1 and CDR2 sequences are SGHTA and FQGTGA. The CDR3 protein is CASSLNGGSYNEQFF. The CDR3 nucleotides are TGTGCCAGCAGCTTAAACGGGGGGTCATACAATGAGCAGTTCTTC.

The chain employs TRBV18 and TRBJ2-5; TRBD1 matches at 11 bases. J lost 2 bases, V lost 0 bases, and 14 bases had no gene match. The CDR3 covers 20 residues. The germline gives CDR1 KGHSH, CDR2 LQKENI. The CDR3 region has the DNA TGTGCCAGCTCACCACCAGCTGCGCGGGACCGGGACAGGGGGCAAGAGACCCAGTACTTC. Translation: CASSPPAARDRDRGQETQYF.

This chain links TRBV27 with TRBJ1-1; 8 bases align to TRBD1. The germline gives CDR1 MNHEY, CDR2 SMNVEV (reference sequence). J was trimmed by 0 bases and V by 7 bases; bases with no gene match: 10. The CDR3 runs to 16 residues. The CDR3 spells CASTPLTGGMNTEAFF. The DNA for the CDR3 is TGTGCCAGCACCCCACTTACAGGGGGAATGAACACTGAAGCTTTCTTT.

The CDR3 sequence: CASSLVWGREQFF. The CDR3, as DNA: TGTGCCAGCAGCTTAGTTTGGGGGCGTGAGCAGTTCTTC. The chain uses TRBV7-8 and TRBJ2-1, with a tentative D call TRBD1 (6 bases). Trimming took off 1 base at V and 9 bases at J, with 10 bases between the two ends. The CDR3 length is 13 residues. CDR1 is SGHVS, CDR2 FQNEAQ, per germline.

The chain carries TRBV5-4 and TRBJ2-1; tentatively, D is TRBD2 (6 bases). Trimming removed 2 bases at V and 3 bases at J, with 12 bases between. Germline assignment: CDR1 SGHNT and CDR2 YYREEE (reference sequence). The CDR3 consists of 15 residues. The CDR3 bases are TGTGCCAGCAGCTTCCGACTAGGGGACTACAATGAGCAGTTCTTC. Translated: CASSFRLGDYNEQFF.